This entry lists 8 T cell receptor beta chains sequenced from one sample in a study of cytomegalovirus exposure and HLA in healthy donors. Vbeta (60) and Jbeta (13) primers were used in the PCR. The table came from immunoSEQ multiplex PCR; TCRdb's copy has only in-frame clones and leaves some out. This sample has 110,000 to 150,000 clones; roughly 10% occur once, and the top ten carry less than 2%. The sequenced sample was PBMCs. The receptors come from a man aged 45-65 years in good health and CMV-seronegative.

This clone occurred a few times. This sequence joins TRBV9 and TRBJ1-2; 10 nucleotides match TRBD1. This CDR3 region has 18 residues. Trimming removed 0 bases from V and 5 bases from J; junction bases left unmatched: 13. Germline assignment: CDR1 SGDLS and CDR2 YYNGEE. This chain's CDR3 is CASSVGDRGGEIRYGYTF. Written as DNA, the CDR3 is TGTGCCAGCAGCGTAGGGGACAGGGGCGGAGAGATTAGGTATGGCTACACCTTC.

This clone has a handful of counts. The rearrangement joins TRBV9 to TRBJ2-7; 9 bases are shared with TRBD2. V lost 7 bases to trimming and J lost 6 bases; unmatched junction nucleotides: 11. The germline CDR1 and CDR2 sequences are SGDLS and YYNGEE. This CDR3 is 14 amino acids long. The CDR3 DNA is TGTGCCAGCGCTGTCCTAACAGCGGGAGGCGAGCAGTACTTC. Amino acid sequence: CASAVLTAGGEQYF.

In this sample, this clone turned up a few times. V usage is TRBV27 and J usage is TRBJ1-2; D not certain. Germline V gene lookup returns CDR1 MNHEY and CDR2 SMNVEV (reference sequence). The CDR3 covers 12 residues. The ends were cut back, 6 bases at V and 7 bases at J, with 12 bases in the middle. CDR3 loop: CASSTPLAGYTF. CDR3 coding DNA: TGTGCCAGCAGCACCCCCTTGGCTGGCTACACCTTC.

This clone has only a few counts. The chain has TRBV18 and TRBJ1-1; TRBD1 is a possible D gene (6 bases). Germline V CDR1 and CDR2: KGHSH, LQKENI. V was cut by 2 bases and J by 6 bases, with 13 bases left in between. The CDR3 length is 14 residues. For the CDR3, the DNA is TGTGCCAGCTCACCAGGGGGCGAATCGTCTGAAGCTTTCTTT. Its protein product is CASSPGGESSEAFF.

This chain connects TRBV18 to TRBJ2-1; 13 bases align to TRBD2. CDR1 and CDR2 from the germline V gene are KGHSH and LQKENI. This CDR3 is 16 amino acids long. The V segment lost 0 bases and the J segment 9 bases; nucleotides outside the gene matches: 5. CDR3 loop: CASSPPGLAGVGEQFF. The CDR3 bases are TGTGCCAGCTCACCACCCGGACTAGCGGGAGTGGGTGAGCAGTTCTTC.

This clone was picked up a small number of times. This chain links TRBV7-3 with TRBJ2-1; TRBD1 matches 9 bases. V was clipped by 4 bases and J by 7 bases; unmatched bases: 5. Germline assignment: CDR1 SGHTA and CDR2 FQGTGA. This CDR3 comprises 14 residues. The CDR3 reads CASSSGTGYNEQFF. CDR3 nucleotides: TGTGCCAGCAGCTCCGGGACAGGGTATAATGAGCAGTTCTTC.

The chain joins TRBV5-4 to TRBJ2-2, with 7 bases that match TRBD1. Germline V gene sequence: CDR1 SGHNT, CDR2 YYREEE (reference sequence). Trimming cost V 5 bases and J 0 bases; bases outside gene matches: 1. The CDR3 totals 14 residues. The CDR3 DNA reads TGTGCCAGCAGGGGGACAGCGAACACCGGGGAGCTGTTTTTT. It yields the protein CASRGTANTGELFF. Filled out from reference TRBV5-4 and TRBJ2-2, the complete variable domain reads ETGVTQSPTHLIKTRGQQVTLRCSSQSGHNTVSWYQQALGQGPQFIFQYYREEENGRGNFPPRFSGLQFPNYSSELNVNALELDDSALYLCASRGTANTGELFFGEGSRLTVL.

This rearrangement joins TRBV2 to TRBJ2-5; no firm D call. Germline V gene lookup returns CDR1 SNHLY and CDR2 FYNNEI. Trimming cost V 5 bases and J 2 bases, with 3 bases left between them. The CDR3 is made up of 11 amino acids. The CDR3 sequence: CASSQQETQYF. In DNA form, the CDR3 reads TGTGCCAGCAGTCAACAAGAGACCCAGTACTTC.